This entry describes one TCR beta chain. Other DNA variants within this sample encode the same CDR3. Authors' processing steps: ImmunoSEQ supplied junction-only sequences lacking quality scores, so filtering was different. Assay used: immunoSEQ multiplex PCR; TCRdb lists only in-frame clones, some missing. V and J calls and clone size are those listed in that table; D and trimming were worked out from the DNA. The data hold around 700,000 clones, with around 67% observed a single time. The data derive from a study of shared clonotypes between healthy human individuals. Donors were healthy HIV-negative adults without recent acute infections or vaccinations. Donors, without exception, were Caucasian adults residing in Nashville, Tennessee. CD4+ cells yielded CD45RA+ naive and CD45RA-negative memory subsets. Trimming stripped 5 bases from V and 1 base from J, with 8 bases between. Germline assignment: CDR1 SEHNR and CDR2 FQNEAQ (reference sequence). The CDR3 is 13 amino acids.

Sample: memory CD4+ T cells sorted from blood. Subset specified: CD45RA-negative fraction. The TCR was taken from a woman in her 30s in good health. This chain uses TRBV7-9 with TRBJ1-1; D is uncertain. CDR3 region: CASSRESNTEAFF. CDR3 in DNA: TGTGCCAGCAGCCGGGAATCGAACACTGAAGCTTTCTTT.